This T cell receptor (beta chain) appears in the sequencing data of a study of shared clonotypes between healthy human individuals. Study background: The plates for each donor numbered three CD4 naive, three CD4 memory, two CD8 naive and one CD8 memory. Study outcomes and limitations: Depth of sequencing was expected to influence donor clonotype sharing.

Those who donated, Caucasian adults without exception, all lived in Nashville, Tennessee. Division of CD4+ cells produced a CD45RA+ naive subset and a CD45RA-negative memory subset. The protocol was immunoSEQ multiplex PCR, while the TCRdb copy is restricted to in-frame clones and leaves out a portion. The data hold some 2,000,000 clones, with 95% observed a single time. This clone has only one observation. Antigen unknown. Germline V gene lookup returns CDR1 MDHEN and CDR2 SYDVKM. The CDR3 is made up of 17 amino acids. V was cut by 3 bases and J by 0 bases, with 18 bases left in between. Sample: naive CD4+ T cells sorted from blood. Subset described: CD45RA+ positively selected. This clonotype was obtained from a man between 18 and 29 years old in good health. V is TRBV28 and J is TRBJ2-7; D may be TRBD1 or TRBD2 (5 bases each). The CDR3 reads CASSFAISRGPSYEQYF. The CDR3 DNA follows: TGTGCCAGCAGTTTCGCGATCAGTAGGGGACCCTCCTACGAGCAGTACTTC. Together with reference TRBV28 and TRBJ2-7, the CDR3 gives the full variable domain: DVKVTQSSRYLVKRTGEKVFLECVQDMDHENMFWYRQDPGLGLRLIYFSYDVKMKEKGDIPEGYSVSREKKERFSLILESASTNQTSMYLCASSFAISRGPSYEQYFGPGTRLTVT.